Listed below are T cell receptor beta chains from one sample, sequenced in a study of Tregs in tolerant kidney transplant recipients. Clones were read by immunoSEQ multiplex PCR, and TCRdb kept only the in-frame ones, dropping some. The table records tens of thousands of clones, under 95% of them present only once. The sample was CD4+ T cells from blood (PBMCs), taken 12 months after the transplant. These receptors came from a human patient who received a combined kidney and bone marrow transplant. The graft donor may have contributed some T cells. The CDR3 runs from the conserved cysteine through the conserved F or W. Each record gives: D gene, V gene, J gene, clone size, CDR3 protein, CDR3 DNA. The D gene is left open where the match is weak. Some rows have no size entry. The others give once, few or many, or a class for an expanded clone.

.	TRBV19	TRBJ2-1	.	CASSLTIGAGVYNEQFF	TGTGCCAGTAGTTTAACAATCGGGGCAGGGGTCTACAATGAGCAGTTCTTC
.	TRBV15	TRBJ2-3	.	CATSRETGSSPSTQYF	TGTGCCACCAGCAGAGAAACAGGGTCGAGTCCCAGCACGCAGTATTTT
TRBD2	TRBV12-5	TRBJ2-1	.	CASGLARLAGGDNEQFF	TGTGCTAGTGGTTTGGCGAGGCTAGCGGGGGGGGACAATGAGCAGTTCTTC
TRBD2	TRBV7-9	TRBJ2-1	.	CLLFLVEGGRADEQFF	TGTCTTTTGTTTTTAGTTGAGGGCGGGAGGGCCGATGAGCAGTTCTTC
.	TRBV4-2	TRBJ2-3	.	CASSLSSLADRKSTDTQYF	TGTGCCAGCAGCCTAAGCAGCCTCGCCGACAGGAAAAGCACAGATACGCAGTATTTT
.	TRBV6-1	TRBJ1-4	.	CASSGDSATNEKLFF	TGTGCCAGCAGTGGAGACAGTGCAACTAATGAAAAACTGTTTTTT
TRBD2	TRBV9	TRBJ2-1	.	CASSDTGTSGRRLYNEQFF	TGTGCCAGCAGTGATACCGGGACTAGCGGGAGGCGCCTCTACAATGAGCAGTTCTTC
.	TRBV7-8	TRBJ2-5	.	CASSLALVIARETQYF	TGTGCCAGCAGCTTAGCCCTCGTCATAGCGAGAGAGACCCAGTACTTC
.	TRBV11-2	TRBJ2-7	.	CASSPVSYEQYF	TGTGCCAGCAGCCCCGTCTCCTACGAGCAGTACTTC
TRBD1	TRBV7-2	TRBJ2-7	.	CASSVRGGQFYEQYF	TGTGCCAGCAGCGTAAGAGGGGGCCAGTTCTACGAGCAGTACTTC
.	TRBV19	TRBJ2-3	.	CASSIDFRAGWLKGGTDTQYF	TGTGCCAGTAGTATAGATTTTCGGGCAGGGTGGTTAAAAGGGGGCACAGATACGCAGTATTTT
.	TRBV6-6	TRBJ2-1	.	CATQRLAANNEQFF	TGTGCCACCCAACGGTTAGCGGCAAACAATGAGCAGTTCTTC
.	TRBV5-6	TRBJ2-1	.	CASSWGGPAPSYNEQFF	TGTGCCAGCAGCTGGGGAGGTCCGGCCCCCTCCTACAATGAGCAGTTCTTC
TRBD1	TRBV7-8	TRBJ2-7	.	CASSLVVQGSYEQYF	TGTGCCAGCAGCTTAGTGGTACAGGGGTCCTACGAGCAGTACTTC
.	TRBV7-6	TRBJ2-1	.	CASSLGGGHTFYNEQFF	TGTGCCAGCAGCTTAGGAGGGGGACATACCTTCTACAATGAGCAGTTCTTC
.	TRBV6-4	TRBJ2-2	.	CASSDGQGSNTGELFF	TGTGCCAGCAGTGACGGTCAGGGATCAAACACCGGGGAGCTGTTTTTT
.	TRBV11-2	TRBJ2-3	.	CASSPRGGDGDTQYF	TGTGCCAGCAGCCCAAGGGGCGGGGACGGGGATACGCAGTATTTT
.	TRBV6-5	TRBJ1-5	.	CASSPTGHSEHF	TGTGCCAGCAGTCCGACAGGCCATAGTGAGCATTTT
TRBD1	TRBV29-1	TRBJ2-2	.	CSPIGTGDGTGELFF	TGCAGCCCTATTGGGACAGGGGATGGAACCGGGGAGCTGTTTTTT
.	TRBV4-3	TRBJ2-3	.	CASSQDLTFSARTDTQYF	TGCGCCAGCAGCCAAGATCTGACGTTTAGCGCGCGCACAGATACGCAGTATTTT
.	TRBV19	TRBJ1-5	.	CASSGVGGHNQPQHF	TGTGCCAGTAGTGGAGTGGGGGGTCACAATCAGCCCCAGCATTTT
TRBD2	TRBV7-3	TRBJ2-2	once	CASSLIPPGGPTGELFF	TGTGCCAGCAGCTTAATCCCTCCGGGAGGCCCCACCGGGGAGCTGTTTTTT
.	TRBV9	TRBJ1-2	.	CASSVSADSYGYTF	TGTGCCAGCAGCGTATCGGCAGACTCCTATGGCTACACCTTC
TRBD1	TRBV5-1	TRBJ1-2	.	CASTNPTGAYGYTF	TGCGCCAGCACCAACCCAACAGGGGCCTATGGCTACACCTTC
TRBD2	TRBV4-1	TRBJ2-3	.	CASSLRPGPSGSTDTQYF	TGCGCCAGCAGCCTCCGACCCGGCCCTAGCGGTAGCACAGATACGCAGTATTTT
TRBD2	TRBV9	TRBJ2-7	.	CASNREGAYEQYF	TGTGCCAGCAACCGGGAGGGAGCCTACGAGCAGTACTTC
TRBD1	TRBV6-1	TRBJ1-2	.	CASRIDRGYGYTF	TGTGCCAGCAGAATCGACAGGGGTTATGGCTACACCTTC
.	TRBV7-9	TRBJ2-7	.	CASSLLGGSEQYF	TGTGCCAGCAGCTTATTGGGGGGATCCGAGCAGTACTTC
TRBD1	TRBV4-2	TRBJ1-6	.	CASSQEGTVDSPLHF	TGTGCCAGCAGCCAAGAAGGGACAGTAGATTCACCCCTCCACTTT
.	TRBV6-1	TRBJ1-1	.	CASSLVNTEAFF	TGTGCCAGCAGTTTAGTGAACACTGAAGCTTTCTTT
.	TRBV2	TRBJ1-3	few	CASSVLFSGNTIYF	TGTGCCAGCAGCGTACTCTTCTCTGGAAACACCATATATTTT
.	TRBV6-1	TRBJ2-7	.	CASSRGRGPYEQYF	TGTGCCAGCAGCAGGGGCAGGGGCCCCTACGAGCAGTACTTC
TRBD1	TRBV28	TRBJ2-7	.	CASRQGAYEQYF	TGTGCCAGCAGACAGGGGGCCTACGAGCAGTACTTC
.	TRBV30	TRBJ2-5	.	CAGVTTGTQYF	TGTGCCGGAGTCACCACTGGGACCCAGTACTTC
TRBD1	TRBV18	TRBJ2-5	.	CASSPGRGSQETQYF	TGTGCCAGCTCACCCGGCAGGGGGTCCCAAGAGACCCAGTACTTC
.	TRBV4-1	TRBJ2-1	.	CASSQPRDIPYNEQFF	TGCGCCAGCAGCCAACCCCGGGACATTCCGTACAATGAGCAGTTCTTC